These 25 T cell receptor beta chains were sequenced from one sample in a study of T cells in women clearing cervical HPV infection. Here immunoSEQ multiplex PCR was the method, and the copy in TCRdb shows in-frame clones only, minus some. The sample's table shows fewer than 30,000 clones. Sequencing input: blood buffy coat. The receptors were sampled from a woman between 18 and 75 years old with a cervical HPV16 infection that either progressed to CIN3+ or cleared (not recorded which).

The CDR3 loop is CASSLDSTSTDTQYF. The part of the CDR3 DNA that was read is TGCGCCAGCAGCTTGGACTCTACTAGCACAGATACC. The chain has TRBV5-1 and TRBJ2-5; D possibly corresponds to TRBD2 (6 bases). The read ends 3 residues shy of where the CDR3 ends; the end is completed using the germline J gene. Per germline, CDR1 SGHRS and CDR2 YFSETQ. The CDR3 has 15 amino acids.

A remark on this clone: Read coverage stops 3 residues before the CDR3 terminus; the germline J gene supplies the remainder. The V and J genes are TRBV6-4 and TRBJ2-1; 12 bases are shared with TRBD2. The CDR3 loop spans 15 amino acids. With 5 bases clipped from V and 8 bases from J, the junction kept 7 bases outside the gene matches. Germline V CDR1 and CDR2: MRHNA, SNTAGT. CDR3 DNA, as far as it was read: TGTGCCAGCAGTTCGACTAGCGGGAGAGGTCATGAG. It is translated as CASSSTSGRGHE. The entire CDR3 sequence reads CASSSTSGRGHEQFF.

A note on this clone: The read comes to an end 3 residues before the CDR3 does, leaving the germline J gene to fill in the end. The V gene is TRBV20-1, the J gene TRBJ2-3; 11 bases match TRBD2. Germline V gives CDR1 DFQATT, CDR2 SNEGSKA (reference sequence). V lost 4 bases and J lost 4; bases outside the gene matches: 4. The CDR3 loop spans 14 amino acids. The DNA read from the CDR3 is TGCAGTGCTAATAGCGGGAGGGCCGCAGATACG. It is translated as CSANSGRAADT. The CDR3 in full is CSANSGRAADTQYF.

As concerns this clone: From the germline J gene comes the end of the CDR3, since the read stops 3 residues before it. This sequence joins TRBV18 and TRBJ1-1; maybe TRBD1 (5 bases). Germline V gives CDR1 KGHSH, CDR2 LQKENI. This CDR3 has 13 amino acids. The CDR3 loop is CASSPEAGREAFF. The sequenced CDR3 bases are TGTGCCAGCTCACCAGAGGCAGGGAGAGAA.

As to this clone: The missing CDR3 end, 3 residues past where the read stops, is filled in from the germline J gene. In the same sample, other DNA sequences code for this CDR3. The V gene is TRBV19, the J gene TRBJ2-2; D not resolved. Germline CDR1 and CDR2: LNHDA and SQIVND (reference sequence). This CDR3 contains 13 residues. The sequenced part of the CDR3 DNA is TGTGCCAGTAGTCAGGTCTTAAATGAAAAG. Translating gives CASSQVLNEK. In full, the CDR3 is CASSQVLNEKLFF.

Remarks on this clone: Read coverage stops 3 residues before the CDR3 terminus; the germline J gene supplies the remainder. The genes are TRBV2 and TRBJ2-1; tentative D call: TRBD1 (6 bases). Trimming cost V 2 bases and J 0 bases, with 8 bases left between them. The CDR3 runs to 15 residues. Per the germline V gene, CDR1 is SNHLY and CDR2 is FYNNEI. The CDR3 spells CASSEQGSSYNEQFF. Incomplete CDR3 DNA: TGTGCCAGCAGTGAACAGGGGAGCTCCTACAATGAG.

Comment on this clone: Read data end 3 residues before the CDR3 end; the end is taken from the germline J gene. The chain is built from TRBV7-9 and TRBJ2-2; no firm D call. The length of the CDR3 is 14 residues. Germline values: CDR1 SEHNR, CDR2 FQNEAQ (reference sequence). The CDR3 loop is CASSRVGNNSPLFF. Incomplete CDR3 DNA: TGTGCCAGCAGCCGCGTCGGTAATAATTCACCG.

The CDR3 sequence: CASSSDRVNTEAFF. The covered CDR3 bases are TGTGCCAGCAGCTCCGACAGGGTGAACACTGAA. The rearrangement uses TRBV7-9 and TRBJ1-1, with TRBD1 matching 7 bases. The observed sequence ends 3 residues before the CDR3 terminus, with the missing tail filled in from the germline J gene. V lost 4 bases to trimming and J lost 0 bases; unmatched junction nucleotides: 2. The CDR3 has 14 amino acids. CDR1 SEHNR and CDR2 FQNEAQ come from the germline V gene (reference sequence).

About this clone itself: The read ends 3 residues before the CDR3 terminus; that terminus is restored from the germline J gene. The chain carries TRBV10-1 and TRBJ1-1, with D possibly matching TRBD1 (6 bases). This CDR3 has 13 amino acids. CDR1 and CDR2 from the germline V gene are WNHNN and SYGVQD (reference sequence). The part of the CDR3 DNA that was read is TGCGCCAGCAGTGAGTCGGTGGACAGAGAA. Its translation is CASSESVDRE. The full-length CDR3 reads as CASSESVDREAFF.

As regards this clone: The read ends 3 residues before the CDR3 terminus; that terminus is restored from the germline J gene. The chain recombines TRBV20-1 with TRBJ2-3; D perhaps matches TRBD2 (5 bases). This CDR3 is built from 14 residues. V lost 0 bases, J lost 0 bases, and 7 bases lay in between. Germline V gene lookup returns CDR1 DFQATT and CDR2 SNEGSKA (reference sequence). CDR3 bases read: TGCAGTGCTAGAGATGGCGGGAGCACAGATACG. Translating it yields CSARDGGSTDT. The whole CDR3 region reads CSARDGGSTDTQYF.

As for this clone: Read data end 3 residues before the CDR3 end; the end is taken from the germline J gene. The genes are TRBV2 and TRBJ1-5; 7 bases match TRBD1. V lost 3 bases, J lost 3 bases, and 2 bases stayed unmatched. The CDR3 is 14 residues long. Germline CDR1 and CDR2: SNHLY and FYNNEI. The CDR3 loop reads CASSEGTANQPQHF. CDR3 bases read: TGTGCCAGCAGTGAGGGGACAGCCAATCAGCCC.

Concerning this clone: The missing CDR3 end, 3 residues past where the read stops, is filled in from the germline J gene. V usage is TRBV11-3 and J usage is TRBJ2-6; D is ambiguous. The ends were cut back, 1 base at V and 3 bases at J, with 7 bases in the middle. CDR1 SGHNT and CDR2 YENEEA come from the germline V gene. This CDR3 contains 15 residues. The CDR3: CASSLGAFGANVLTF. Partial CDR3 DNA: TGTGCCAGCAGCTTAGGAGCCTTTGGGGCCAACGTC. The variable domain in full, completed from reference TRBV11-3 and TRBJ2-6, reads EAGVVQSPRYKIIEKKQPVAFWCNPISGHNTLYWYLQNLGQGPELLIRYENEEAVDDSQLPKDRFSAERLKGVDSTLKIQPAELGDSAVYLCASSLGAFGANVLTFGAGSRLTVL.

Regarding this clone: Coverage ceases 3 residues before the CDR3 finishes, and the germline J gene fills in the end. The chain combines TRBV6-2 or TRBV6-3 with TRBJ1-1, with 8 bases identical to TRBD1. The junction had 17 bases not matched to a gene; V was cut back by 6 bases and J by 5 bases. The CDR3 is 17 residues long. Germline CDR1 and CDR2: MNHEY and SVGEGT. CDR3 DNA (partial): TGTGCCAGCAGCCACGACAGGGGCCCCACCGGGTCGACTGAA. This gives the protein CASSHDRGPTGSTE. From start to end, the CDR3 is CASSHDRGPTGSTEAFF.

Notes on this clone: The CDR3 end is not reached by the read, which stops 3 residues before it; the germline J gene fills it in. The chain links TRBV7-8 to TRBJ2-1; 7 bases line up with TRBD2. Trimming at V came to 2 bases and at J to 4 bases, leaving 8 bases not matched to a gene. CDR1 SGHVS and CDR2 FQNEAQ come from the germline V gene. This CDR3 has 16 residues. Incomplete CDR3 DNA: TGTGCCAGCAGCTTATTCCCAGCGGGAATTTACAATGAG. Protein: CASSLFPAGIYNE. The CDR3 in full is CASSLFPAGIYNEQFF. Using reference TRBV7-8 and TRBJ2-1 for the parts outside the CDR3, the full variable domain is GAGVSQSPRYKVAKRGQDVALRCDPISGHVSLFWYQQALGQGPEFLTYFQNEAQLDKSGLPSDRFFAERPEGSVSTLKIQRTQQEDSAVYLCASSLFPAGIYNEQFFGPGTRLTVL.

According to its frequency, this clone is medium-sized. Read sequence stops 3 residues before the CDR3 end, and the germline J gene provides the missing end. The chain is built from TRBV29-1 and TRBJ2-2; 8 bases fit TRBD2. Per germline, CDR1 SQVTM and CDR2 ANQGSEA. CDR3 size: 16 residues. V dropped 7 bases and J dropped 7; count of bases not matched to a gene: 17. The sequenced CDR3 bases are TGCAGCGCTTCCAGTGATACGGGACTAGTAGGCGGGGAG. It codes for CSASSDTGLVGGE. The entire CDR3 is CSASSDTGLVGGELFF.

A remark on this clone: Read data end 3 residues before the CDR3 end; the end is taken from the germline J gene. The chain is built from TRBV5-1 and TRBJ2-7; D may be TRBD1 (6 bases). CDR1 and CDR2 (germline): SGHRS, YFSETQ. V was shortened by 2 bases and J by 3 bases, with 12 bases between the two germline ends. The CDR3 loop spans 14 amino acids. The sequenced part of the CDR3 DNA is TGCGCCAGCAGCTTAACAGGGTATGACTACGAG. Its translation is CASSLTGYDYE. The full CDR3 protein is CASSLTGYDYEQYF.

Partial CDR3 DNA: TGTGCCATCAGTGGACGGGGAGAGACC. Protein sequence: CAISGRGET. Given in full, the CDR3 is CAISGRGETQYF. The rearrangement joins TRBV10-3 to TRBJ2-5, with D perhaps TRBD2 (5 bases). From the germline J gene comes the end of the CDR3, since the read stops 3 residues before it. The CDR3 length is 12 residues. V shed 4 bases and J shed 4 bases, with 7 bases lying between them. CDR1 ENHRY and CDR2 SYGVKD come from the germline V gene.

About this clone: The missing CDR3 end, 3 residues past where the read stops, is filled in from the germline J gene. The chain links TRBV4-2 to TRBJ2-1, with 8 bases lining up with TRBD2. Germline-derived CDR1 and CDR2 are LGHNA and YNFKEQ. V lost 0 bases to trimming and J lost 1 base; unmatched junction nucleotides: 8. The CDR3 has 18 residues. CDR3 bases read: TGTGCCAGCAGCCAAGATTCGTGGGCGGGAGGATCCTACAATGAG. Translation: CASSQDSWAGGSYNE. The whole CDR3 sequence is CASSQDSWAGGSYNEQFF.

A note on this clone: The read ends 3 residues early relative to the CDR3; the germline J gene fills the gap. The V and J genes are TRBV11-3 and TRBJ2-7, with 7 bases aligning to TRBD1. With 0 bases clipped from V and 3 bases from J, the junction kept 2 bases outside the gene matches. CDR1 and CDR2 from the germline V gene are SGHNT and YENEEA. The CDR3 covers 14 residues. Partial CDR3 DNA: TGTGCCAGCAGCTTAGAGGCAGGGGGCTACGAG. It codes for CASSLEAGGYE. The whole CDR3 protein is CASSLEAGGYEQYF.

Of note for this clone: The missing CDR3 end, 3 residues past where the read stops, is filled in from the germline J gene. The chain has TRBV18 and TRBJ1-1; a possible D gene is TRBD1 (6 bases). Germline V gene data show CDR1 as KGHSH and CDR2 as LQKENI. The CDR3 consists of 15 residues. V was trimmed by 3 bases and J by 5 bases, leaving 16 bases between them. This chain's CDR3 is CASSPPGGGRTEAFF. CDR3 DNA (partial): TGTGCCAGCTCACCCCCGGGGGGCGGGAGGACTGAA.

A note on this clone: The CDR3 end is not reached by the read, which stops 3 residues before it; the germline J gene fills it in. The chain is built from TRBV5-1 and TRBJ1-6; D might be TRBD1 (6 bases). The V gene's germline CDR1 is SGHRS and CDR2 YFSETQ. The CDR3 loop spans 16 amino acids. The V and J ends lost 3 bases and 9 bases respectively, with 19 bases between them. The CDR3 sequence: CASSSSRAGEGSPLHF. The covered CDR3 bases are TGCGCCAGCAGCTCGTCTAGGGCAGGGGAAGGTTCACCC.

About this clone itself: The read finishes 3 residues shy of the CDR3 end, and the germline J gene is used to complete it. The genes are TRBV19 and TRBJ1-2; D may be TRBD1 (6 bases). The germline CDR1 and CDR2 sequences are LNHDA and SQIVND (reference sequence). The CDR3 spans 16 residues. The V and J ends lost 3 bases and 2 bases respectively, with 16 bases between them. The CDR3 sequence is CASSMSTGNFNYGYTF. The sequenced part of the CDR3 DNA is TGTGCCAGTAGTATGAGTACAGGGAACTTCAACTATGGC.

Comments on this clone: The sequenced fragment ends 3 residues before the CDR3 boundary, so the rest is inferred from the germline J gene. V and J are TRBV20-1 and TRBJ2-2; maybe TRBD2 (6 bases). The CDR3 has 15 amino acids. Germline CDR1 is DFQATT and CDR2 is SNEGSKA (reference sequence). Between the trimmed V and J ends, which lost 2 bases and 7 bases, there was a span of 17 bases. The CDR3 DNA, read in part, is TGCAGTGCTAGACATAAGACTAGTTCTGGCGGGGAG. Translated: CSARHKTSSGGE. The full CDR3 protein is CSARHKTSSGGELFF.

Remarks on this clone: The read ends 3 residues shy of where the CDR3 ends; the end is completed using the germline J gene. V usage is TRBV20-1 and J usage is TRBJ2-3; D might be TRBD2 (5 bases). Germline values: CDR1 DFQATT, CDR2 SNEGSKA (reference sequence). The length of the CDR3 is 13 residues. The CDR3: CSASPASRETQYF. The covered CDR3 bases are TGCAGTGCTAGCCCAGCTAGCCGAGAGACG.

The chain's CDR3 is CASSYMVAAQQETQYF. The CDR3 bases that were read are TGTGCCAGCAGTTACATGGTAGCGGCCCAACAAGAGACC. The chain combines TRBV6-2 or TRBV6-3 with TRBJ2-5; tentative D call: TRBD2 (6 bases). From the germline J gene comes the end of the CDR3, since the read stops 3 residues before it. The V gene lost 2 bases and the J gene lost 2 bases, with 15 bases spanning the gap. The CDR3 length is 16 residues. Germline CDR1 and CDR2: MNHEY and SVGEGT.